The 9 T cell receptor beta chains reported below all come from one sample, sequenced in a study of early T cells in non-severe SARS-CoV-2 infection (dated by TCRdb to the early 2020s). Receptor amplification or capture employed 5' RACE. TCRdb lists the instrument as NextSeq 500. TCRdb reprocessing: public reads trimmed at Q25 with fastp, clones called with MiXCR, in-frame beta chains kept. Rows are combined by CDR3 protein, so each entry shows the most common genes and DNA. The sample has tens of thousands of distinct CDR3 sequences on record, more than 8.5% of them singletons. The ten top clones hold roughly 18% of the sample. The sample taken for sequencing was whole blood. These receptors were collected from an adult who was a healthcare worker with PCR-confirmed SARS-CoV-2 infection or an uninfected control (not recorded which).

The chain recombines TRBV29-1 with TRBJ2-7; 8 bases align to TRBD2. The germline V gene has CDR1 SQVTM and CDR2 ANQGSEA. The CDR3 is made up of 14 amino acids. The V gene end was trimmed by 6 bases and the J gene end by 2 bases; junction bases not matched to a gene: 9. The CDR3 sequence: CSVGVAGLTYEQYF. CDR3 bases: TGCAGCGTCGGGGTAGCGGGACTAACCTACGAGCAGTACTTC.

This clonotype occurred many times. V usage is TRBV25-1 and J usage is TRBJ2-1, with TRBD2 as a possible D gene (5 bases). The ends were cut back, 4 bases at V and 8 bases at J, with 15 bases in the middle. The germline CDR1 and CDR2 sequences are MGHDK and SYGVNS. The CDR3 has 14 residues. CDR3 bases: TGTGCCAGCAGTGGGAGGCCCTCTATTTATGAGCAGTTCTTC. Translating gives CASSGRPSIYEQFF.

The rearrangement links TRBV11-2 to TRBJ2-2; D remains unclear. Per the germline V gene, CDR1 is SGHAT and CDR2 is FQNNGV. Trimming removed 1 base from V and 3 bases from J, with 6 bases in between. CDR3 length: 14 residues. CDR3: CASSLALYTGELFF. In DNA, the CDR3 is TGTGCCAGCAGCTTAGCACTTTACACCGGGGAGCTGTTTTTT.

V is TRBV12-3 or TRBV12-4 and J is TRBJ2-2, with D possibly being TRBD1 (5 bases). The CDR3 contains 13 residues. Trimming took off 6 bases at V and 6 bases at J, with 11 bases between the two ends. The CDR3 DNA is TGTGCCAGCAGCTCCAGGGCCGCCGGGGAGCTGTTTTTT. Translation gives CASSSRAAGELFF.

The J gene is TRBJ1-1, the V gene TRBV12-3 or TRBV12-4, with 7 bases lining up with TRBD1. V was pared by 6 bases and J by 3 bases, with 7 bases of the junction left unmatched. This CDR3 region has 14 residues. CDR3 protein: CASRYTTGDTEAFF. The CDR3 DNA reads TGTGCCAGCAGATACACTACAGGGGACACTGAAGCTTTCTTT.

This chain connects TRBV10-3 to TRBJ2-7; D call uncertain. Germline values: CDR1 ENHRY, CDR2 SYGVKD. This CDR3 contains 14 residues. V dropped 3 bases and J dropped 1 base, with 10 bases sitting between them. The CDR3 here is CAISEVPPSYEQYF. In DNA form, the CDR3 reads TGTGCCATCAGTGAAGTTCCACCTTCCTACGAGCAGTACTTC.

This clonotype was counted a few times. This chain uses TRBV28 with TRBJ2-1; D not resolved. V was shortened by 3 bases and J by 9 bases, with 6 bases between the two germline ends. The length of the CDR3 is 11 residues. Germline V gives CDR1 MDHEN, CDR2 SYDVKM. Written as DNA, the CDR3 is TGTGCCAGCAGTTTCCTCCTTGAGCAGTTCTTC. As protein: CASSFLLEQFF.

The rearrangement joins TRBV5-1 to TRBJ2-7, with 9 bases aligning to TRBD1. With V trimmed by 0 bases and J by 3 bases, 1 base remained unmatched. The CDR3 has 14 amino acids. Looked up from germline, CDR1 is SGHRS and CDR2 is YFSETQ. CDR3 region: CASSLAGQGYEQYF. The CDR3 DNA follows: TGCGCCAGCAGCTTGGCGGGACAGGGCTACGAGCAGTACTTC.

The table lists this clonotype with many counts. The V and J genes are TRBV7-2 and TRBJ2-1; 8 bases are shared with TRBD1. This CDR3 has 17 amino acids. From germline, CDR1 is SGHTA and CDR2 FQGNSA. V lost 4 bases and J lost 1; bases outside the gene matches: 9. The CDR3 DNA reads TGTGCCAGCAGCTCGTCCGGCCGACAGGGGTCCTACAATGAGCAGTTCTTC. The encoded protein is CASSSSGRQGSYNEQFF.